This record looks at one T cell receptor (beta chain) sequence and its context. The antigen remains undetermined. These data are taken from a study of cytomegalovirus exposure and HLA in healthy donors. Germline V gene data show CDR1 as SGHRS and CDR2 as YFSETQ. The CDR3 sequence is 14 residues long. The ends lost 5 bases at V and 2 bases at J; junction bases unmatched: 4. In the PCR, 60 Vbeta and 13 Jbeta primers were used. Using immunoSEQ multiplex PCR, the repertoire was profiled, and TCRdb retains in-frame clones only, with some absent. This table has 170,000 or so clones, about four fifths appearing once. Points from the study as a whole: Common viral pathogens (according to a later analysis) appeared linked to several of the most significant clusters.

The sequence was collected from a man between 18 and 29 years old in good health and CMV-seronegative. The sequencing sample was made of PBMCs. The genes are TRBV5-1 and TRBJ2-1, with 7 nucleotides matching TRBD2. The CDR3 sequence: CASRTLAAYNEQFF. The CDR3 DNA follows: TGCGCCAGCAGGACCCTAGCGGCCTACAATGAGCAGTTCTTC. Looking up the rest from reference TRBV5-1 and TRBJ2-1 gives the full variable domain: KAGVTQTPRYLIKTRGQQVTLSCSPISGHRSVSWYQQTPGQGLQFLFEYFSETQRNKGNFPGRFSGRQFSNSRSEMNVSTLELGDSALYLCASRTLAAYNEQFFGPGTRLTVL.